Below are 24 T cell receptor beta chains sequenced from a single sample in a study of radiotherapy plus CTLA-4 blockade in lung cancer. Using immunoSEQ multiplex PCR, the repertoire was profiled, and TCRdb retains in-frame clones only, with some absent. The table shows about 88,000 clones, with more than 70% occurring only once. This specimen was peripheral blood, taken from a patient treated with radiotherapy plus ipilimumab. The receptors were gathered from a human donor with non-small cell lung cancer that progressed on radiotherapy plus ipilimumab.

The V gene is TRBV7-9, the J gene TRBJ2-1; D perhaps matches TRBD2 (5 bases). The CDR3 has 15 residues. CDR1 and CDR2 from the germline V gene are SEHNR and FQNEAQ (reference sequence). V lost 5 bases, J lost 0 bases, and 11 bases lay in between. The CDR3 spells CASSLPGSSYNEQFF. In DNA, the CDR3 is TGTGCCAGCAGCCTCCCGGGATCCTCCTACAATGAGCAGTTCTTC.

This clone has a single count. CDR3 sequence reads: CASSLVLMAATRSYNEQFF. The CDR3 DNA reads TGCGCCAGCAGCTTGGTTTTGATGGCGGCGACTCGATCTTACAATGAGCAGTTCTTC. The rearrangement uses TRBV5-1 and TRBJ2-1; D gene uncertain. V was clipped by 0 bases and J by 4 bases, with 23 bases between them. The CDR3 spans 19 residues. Germline V gives CDR1 SGHRS, CDR2 YFSETQ. Looking up the rest from reference TRBV5-1 and TRBJ2-1 gives the full variable domain: KAGVTQTPRYLIKTRGQQVTLSCSPISGHRSVSWYQQTPGQGLQFLFEYFSETQRNKGNFPGRFSGRQFSNSRSEMNVSTLELGDSALYLCASSLVLMAATRSYNEQFFGPGTRLTVL.

The chain couples TRBV10-3 to TRBJ1-2, with 10 bases aligning to TRBD1. Unmatched junction bases numbered 6, after V lost 6 bases and J lost 5 bases. The CDR3 extends over 14 amino acids. Germline loops: CDR1 ENHRY, CDR2 SYGVKD. CDR3 nucleotides: TGTGCCATCAGCTGGGACAGGGGCCGATATGGCTACACCTTC. Amino acids: CAISWDRGRYGYTF.

The chain recombines TRBV2 with TRBJ2-1; TRBD2 agrees at 8 bases. The J segment lost 4 bases and the V segment lost 8 bases, leaving 7 bases of the junction unmatched. Germline lookup yields CDR1 SNHLY and CDR2 FYNNEI. The CDR3 length is 14 residues. The CDR3: CASGPAGEYNEQFF. CDR3 in DNA: TGTGCCAGCGGACCAGCGGGAGAGTACAATGAGCAGTTCTTC.

V is TRBV7-9 and J is TRBJ2-5; D may be TRBD2 (5 bases). This CDR3 spans 16 amino acids. Trimming took off 1 base at V and 2 bases at J, with 14 bases between the two ends. Germline CDR1 reads SEHNR; CDR2 reads FQNEAQ (reference sequence). Here the CDR3 DNA reads TGTGCCAGCAGCTTAGTCCGGGTCAGGAGGCAAGAGACCCAGTACTTC. It specifies CASSLVRVRRQETQYF.

This clone was picked up a small number of times. The V call is TRBV27, the J call TRBJ1-2, with 7 bases matching TRBD1. Germline CDR1 MNHEY, CDR2 SMNVEV (reference sequence). This CDR3 contains 13 residues. V trimming: 7 bases; J trimming: 3 bases; junction bases outside the gene matches: 5. CDR3 amino acids: CASKNRGDYGYTF. DNA for the CDR3: TGTGCCAGCAAGAACAGGGGAGACTATGGCTACACCTTC.

This chain uses TRBV6-1 with TRBJ2-7; D remains ambiguous. CDR1 is MNHNS and CDR2 is SASEGT in the germline V gene. Trimming left V 3 bases short and J 1 base short, with 1 base between. There are 11 residues in the CDR3. CDR3 loop: CASSDSYEQYF. For the CDR3, the DNA is TGTGCCAGCAGTGATTCCTACGAGCAGTACTTC.

This clone has just one count. The chain couples TRBV10-3 to TRBJ2-4, with 8 nucleotides matching TRBD1. The V gene's germline CDR1 is ENHRY and CDR2 SYGVKD. The CDR3 is made up of 16 amino acids. V shed 2 bases, J shed 1 base, and the junction held 4 bases outside the gene matches. This CDR3 reads CAISEQGALAKNIQYF. The CDR3 coding sequence is TGTGCCATCAGTGAGCAGGGGGCGCTGGCCAAAAACATTCAGTACTTC.

The chain employs TRBV15 and TRBJ1-4; maybe TRBD1 (6 bases). CDR3 length: 14 amino acids. Per the germline V gene, CDR1 is LNHNV and CDR2 is YYDKDF (reference sequence). Trimming removed 0 bases from V and 6 bases from J, with 8 bases in between. CDR3 region: CATSREGGDEKLFF. The CDR3 DNA sequence: TGTGCCACCAGCAGAGAAGGGGGGGATGAAAAACTGTTTTTT.

DNA for the CDR3: TGTGCCTGGAGTAAACCCGAAAAACTGTTTTTT. Translating gives CAWSKPEKLFF. The chain employs TRBV30 and TRBJ1-4; no clear D. V was clipped by 2 bases and J by 8 bases, with 6 bases between them. Germline loops: CDR1 GTSNPN, CDR2 SVGIG (reference sequence). This CDR3 spans 11 amino acids.

The chain combines TRBV29-1 with TRBJ2-3; D is uncertain. The CDR3 is 12 amino acids. In germline, CDR1 is SQVTM, CDR2 ANQGSEA. V dropped 4 bases and J dropped 6 bases, with 11 bases sitting between them. CDR3 residues: CSVAVRADTQYF. CDR3 DNA sequence: TGCAGCGTTGCCGTCCGGGCGGATACGCAGTATTTT.

The chain couples TRBV5-4 to TRBJ1-2; TRBD1 agrees at 9 bases. The CDR3 is made up of 19 amino acids. Per the germline V gene, CDR1 is SGHNT and CDR2 is YYREEE (reference sequence). Trimming at V came to 3 bases and at J to 4 bases, leaving 19 bases not matched to a gene. CDR3 nucleotide sequence: TGTGCCAGCAGCTCCCCCGGACTGATAACAGGGGGCGCCGGCTATGGCTACACCTTC. Its protein product is CASSSPGLITGGAGYGYTF.

The gene calls are TRBV7-9 and TRBJ2-2; 11 nucleotides align to TRBD2. Trimming removed 2 bases from V and 5 bases from J; junction bases left unmatched: 4. Per germline, CDR1 SEHNR and CDR2 FQNEAQ (reference sequence). The CDR3 covers 16 residues. In DNA, the CDR3 is TGTGCCAGCAGCTTACTAGCGGGGGGTCGGACCGGGGAGCTGTTTTTT. It encodes CASSLLAGGRTGELFF.

The chain uses TRBV7-8 and TRBJ1-2, with TRBD1 matching 9 bases. V trimming: 2 bases; J trimming: 4 bases; junction bases outside the gene matches: 5. Germline V gene data show CDR1 as SGHVS and CDR2 as FQNEAQ. The CDR3 totals 15 residues. The CDR3 spells CASSLNTGGVYGYTF. The DNA of the CDR3 is TGTGCCAGCAGCTTAAATACAGGGGGCGTCTATGGCTACACCTTC.

In its sample, this clone was seen a few times. The gene calls are TRBV21-1 and TRBJ2-2; TRBD2, as called in the table, went unchecked against the DNA. TRBV21-1 is a documented pseudogene. This CDR3 is 15 amino acids long. The CDR3 sequence: CASSKGDCIPGELFF. CDR3 DNA: TGTGCCAGCAGCAAAGGGGACTGCATCCCCGGGGAGCTGTTTTTT.

The chain joins TRBV19 to TRBJ1-2, with D unresolved. CDR1 is LNHDA and CDR2 is SQIVND in the germline V gene (reference sequence). The CDR3 is made up of 12 amino acids. Trimming cost V 7 bases and J 4 bases, with 10 bases left between them. CDR3 coding DNA: TGTGCCAGTATGGTTGAACCCTATGGCTACACCTTC. Protein product: CASMVEPYGYTF.

This clone was seen a handful of times. This chain's CDR3 is CASSLSSGSTDTQYF. CDR3 DNA: TGTGCCAGCAGCTTGTCTAGCGGGAGCACAGATACGCAGTATTTT. V usage is TRBV5-4 and J usage is TRBJ2-3; TRBD2 agrees at 8 bases. CDR3 length equals 15 residues. CDR1 and CDR2 from the germline V gene are SGHNT and YYREEE (reference sequence). The ends lost 1 base at V and 0 bases at J; junction bases unmatched: 1.

This clone came up a few times. The chain employs TRBV21-1 and TRBJ2-2. TRBV21-1 is an annotated pseudogene. This CDR3 has 18 amino acids. The CDR3 bases are TGTGCCAGCAGCAAAGATTGGGGGACCCTGGAAGACACCGGGGAGCTGTTTTTT. Translation gives CASSKDWGTLEDTGELFF.

The chain links TRBV6-6 to TRBJ2-7; D gene uncertain. This CDR3 has 14 amino acids. Germline V gene data show CDR1 as MNHNY and CDR2 as SVGAGI (reference sequence). V lost 4 bases and J lost 2, with 12 bases in between. The CDR3 DNA follows: TGTGCCAGCAGTTCGGACGGATACACCTACGAGCAGTACTTC. Protein: CASSSDGYTYEQYF.

This sequence joins TRBV6-5 and TRBJ2-1, with 7 bases that match TRBD1. The CDR3 contains 14 residues. Germline CDR1 and CDR2: MNHEY and SVGAGI. The ends lost 6 bases at V and 8 bases at J; junction bases unmatched: 10. The CDR3 DNA sequence: TGTGCCAGCAGCGGGACAGCCATTTTGCATGAGCAGTTCTTC. Protein sequence: CASSGTAILHEQFF.

V is TRBV9 and J is TRBJ2-7; D unclear. Looked up from germline, CDR1 is SGDLS and CDR2 is YYNGEE. V gave up 0 bases and J gave up 0 bases, with 10 bases separating them. This CDR3 spans 15 amino acids. CDR3 protein: CASSVEAGPSYEQYF. The CDR3 DNA reads as TGTGCCAGCAGCGTAGAGGCAGGACCCTCCTACGAGCAGTACTTC.

The gene calls are TRBV4-1 and TRBJ1-1; 8 nucleotides agree with TRBD1. This CDR3 is 16 amino acids long. Trimming cost V 4 bases and J 1 base; bases outside gene matches: 8. Germline V lookup: CDR1 MGHRA, CDR2 YSYEKL. The CDR3 here is CASSPGQGRENTEAFF. The CDR3 DNA sequence: TGCGCCAGCAGCCCAGGACAGGGAAGGGAGAACACTGAAGCTTTCTTT.

Regarding this clone: The identical CDR3 is also encoded by other nucleotide sequences in the sample. The chain carries TRBV4-2 and TRBJ2-7, with D hard to call. V was shortened by 3 bases and J by 3 bases, with 6 bases between the two germline ends. Germline-derived CDR1 and CDR2 are LGHNA and YNFKEQ. CDR3 length: 12 amino acids. Written as DNA, the CDR3 is TGTGCCAGCAGCCAGGGTAGCTACGAGCAGTACTTC. The encoded protein is CASSQGSYEQYF.

This chain uses TRBV5-1 with TRBJ1-3, with a tentative D call TRBD1 (6 bases). In germline, CDR1 is SGHRS, CDR2 YFSETQ. This CDR3 contains 15 residues. Trimming removed 0 bases from V and 4 bases from J, with 11 bases in between. CDR3 in DNA: TGCGCCAGCAGCTTGGTAGGGGGAGGAGGAAACACCATATATTTT. Translated: CASSLVGGGGNTIYF.